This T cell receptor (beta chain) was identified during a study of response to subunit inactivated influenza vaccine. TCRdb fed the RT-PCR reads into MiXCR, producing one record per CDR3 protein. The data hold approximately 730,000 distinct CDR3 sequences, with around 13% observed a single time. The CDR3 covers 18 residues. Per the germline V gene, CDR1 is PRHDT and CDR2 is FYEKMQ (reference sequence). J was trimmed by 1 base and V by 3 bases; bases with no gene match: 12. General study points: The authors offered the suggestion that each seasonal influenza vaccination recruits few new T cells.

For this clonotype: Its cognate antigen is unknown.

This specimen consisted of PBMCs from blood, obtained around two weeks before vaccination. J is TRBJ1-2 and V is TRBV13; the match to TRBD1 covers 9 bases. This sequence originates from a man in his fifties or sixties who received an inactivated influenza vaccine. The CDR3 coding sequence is TGTGCCAGCAGCTTTAACGCACACAGGACAGGGGATAACTATGGCTACACCTTC. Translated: CASSFNAHRTGDNYGYTF.